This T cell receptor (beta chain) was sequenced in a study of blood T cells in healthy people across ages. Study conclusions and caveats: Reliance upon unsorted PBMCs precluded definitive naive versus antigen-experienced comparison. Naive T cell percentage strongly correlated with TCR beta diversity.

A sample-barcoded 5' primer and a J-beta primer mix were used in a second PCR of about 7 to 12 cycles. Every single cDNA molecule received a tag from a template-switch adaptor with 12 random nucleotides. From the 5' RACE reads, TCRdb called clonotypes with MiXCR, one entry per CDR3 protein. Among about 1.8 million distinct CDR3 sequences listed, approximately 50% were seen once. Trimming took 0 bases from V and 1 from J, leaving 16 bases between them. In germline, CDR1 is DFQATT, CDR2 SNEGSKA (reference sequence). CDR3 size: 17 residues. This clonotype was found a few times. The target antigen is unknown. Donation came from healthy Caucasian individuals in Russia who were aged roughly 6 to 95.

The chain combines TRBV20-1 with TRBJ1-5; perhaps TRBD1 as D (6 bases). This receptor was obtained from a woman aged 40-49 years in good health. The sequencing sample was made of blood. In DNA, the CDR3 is TGCAGTGCTAGAGATAAACAGGGAAGGTTCAGCAATCAGCCCCAGCATTTT. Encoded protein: CSARDKQGRFSNQPQHF.